The present T cell receptor (beta chain) was sequenced within a study of OX40 agonist ivuxolimab in advanced cancers. Study background: Partial responses were achieved by three patients, one with hepatocellular carcinoma and two with cutaneous melanoma.

A few counts support this clone. Clones were sequenced by immunoSEQ multiplex PCR, and TCRdb holds only the in-frame ones, with some missing. The data contain fewer than 95,000 clones, over 80% of them singletons. This sequence originates from an adult with an advanced solid tumor such as melanoma, head and neck, liver or kidney cancer. The input for sequencing was CD4+ or CD8+ T cells sorted from blood, taken in a trial of the OX40 agonist ivuxolimab.

The CDR3 spells CASRRGTSETGELFF. The DNA for the CDR3 is TGTGCCAGCAGGCGCGGGACTAGCGAGACCGGGGAGCTGTTTTTT. The chain joins TRBV7-3 to TRBJ2-2, with TRBD2 identical over 10 bases. V shed 6 bases and J 5 bases; nucleotides not matched to a gene: 6. Germline assignment: CDR1 SGHTA and CDR2 FQGTGA. This CDR3 is 15 amino acids long.